A selection of T cell receptor beta chains follows, all from one sample in a study of PD-1 blockade in mismatch repair-deficient tumors. The assay was immunoSEQ multiplex PCR, and TCRdb's table has in-frame clones only and misses some. The sample holds 50,000 or so clones; 77% are singletons and the top ten take about 3.5%. Sequencing used PBMCs, obtained before pembrolizumab treatment. These receptors were taken from an adult with mismatch repair-deficient cancer. CDR3s include the opening cysteine and the closing phenylalanine or tryptophan. A D gene is named only where the DNA matches it firmly. Only some rows state a clone size, as once, few, many or a class for expanded clones.

v_call,clone_size,d_call,j_call,cdr3_aa,cdr3_nt
TRBV4-2,NA,NA,TRBJ2-5,CASSQVGQEETQYF,TGTGCCAGCAGCCAAGTAGGCCAGGAAGAGACCCAGTACTTC
TRBV20-1,NA,NA,TRBJ1-2,CSVRQSYGYTF,TGCAGTGTTAGACAGAGCTATGGCTACACCTTC
TRBV27,once,NA,TRBJ2-5,CASKDTGGSETQYF,TGTGCCAGCAAAGACACGGGGGGCTCAGAGACCCAGTACTTC
TRBV11-2,NA,NA,TRBJ2-1,CASSFDSRYNEQFF,TGTGCCAGCAGCTTCGACAGCCGCTACAATGAGCAGTTCTTC
TRBV30,NA,TRBD1,TRBJ1-2,CAWSEVTGSGYGYTF,TGTGCCTGGAGTGAAGTGACAGGGTCGGGCTATGGCTACACCTTC
TRBV2,NA,NA,TRBJ1-1,CASKLGPNTEAFF,TGTGCCAGCAAACTAGGGCCGAACACTGAAGCTTTCTTT
TRBV6-1,NA,NA,TRBJ2-7,CASSEAGRTYEQYF,TGTGCCAGCAGTGAAGCAGGCAGGACCTACGAGCAGTACTTC
TRBV5-4,NA,NA,TRBJ2-5,CASSLGNTKETQYF,TGTGCCAGCAGCTTGGGAAACACCAAAGAGACCCAGTACTTC
TRBV7-9,once,NA,TRBJ1-4,CASSLGGTREKLFF,TGTGCCAGCAGCTTAGGGGGGACGCGTGAAAAACTGTTTTTT
TRBV27,NA,TRBD1,TRBJ1-2,CASSLNVRGTGGYTF,TGTGCCAGCAGTTTAAATGTCAGGGGGACCGGTGGCTACACCTTC
TRBV20-1,NA,NA,TRBJ2-1,CSPEGGEQFF,TGCAGCCCTGAGGGAGGTGAGCAGTTCTTC
TRBV13,NA,NA,TRBJ1-5,CASSLPNQPQHF,TGTGCCAGCAGCTTGCCGAATCAGCCCCAGCATTTT
TRBV5-1,NA,NA,TRBJ2-5,CASSSKYQETQYF,TGCGCCAGCAGCTCAAAGTACCAAGAGACCCAGTACTTC
TRBV7-2,NA,NA,TRBJ1-4,CASSRGVYEKLFF,TGTGCCAGCAGCCGGGGAGTGTATGAAAAACTGTTTTTT
TRBV7-8,NA,TRBD1,TRBJ1-1,CASSLGQGWVAFF,TGTGCCAGCAGCTTAGGACAGGGGTGGGTGGCTTTCTTT
TRBV15,NA,NA,TRBJ2-7,CATSRDWAAAGEQYF,TGTGCCACCAGCAGAGATTGGGCTGCAGCAGGAGAGCAGTACTTC
TRBV27,NA,TRBD2,TRBJ2-3,CASSFFPLAKSTDTQYF,TGTGCCAGCAGTTTCTTCCCACTAGCGAAAAGCACAGATACGCAGTATTTT
TRBV5-4,NA,NA,TRBJ1-2,CASSLGWDTANYGYTF,TGTGCCAGCAGCTTGGGATGGGACACAGCTAACTATGGCTACACCTTC
TRBV6-5,NA,TRBD2,TRBJ2-7,CASSFPREGDPYEQYF,TGTGCCAGCAGTTTTCCTCGGGAGGGGGACCCCTACGAGCAGTACTTC
TRBV19,few,NA,TRBJ1-1,CASSIGGPYSPEAFF,TGTGCCAGTAGTATAGGAGGACCCTACTCGCCCGAAGCTTTCTTT
TRBV7-9,NA,TRBD2,TRBJ2-5,CASSYKTSEPKETQYF,TGTGCCAGCAGCTATAAAACTAGCGAGCCGAAGGAGACCCAGTACTTC
TRBV19,NA,TRBD2,TRBJ2-2,CASTPGLAGGTGELFF,TGTGCCAGTACCCCGGGACTAGCGGGTGGCACCGGGGAGCTGTTTTTT
TRBV19,NA,NA,TRBJ1-2,CASSMGRNGYTF,TGTGCCAGTAGTATGGGGAGGAATGGCTACACCTTC
TRBV5-1,NA,NA,TRBJ2-1,CASSQDHLNEQFF,TGCGCCAGCAGCCAGGACCATTTAAATGAGCAGTTCTTC
TRBV7-6,NA,NA,TRBJ1-5,CASSLGSYGPESNQPQHF,TGTGCCAGCAGCTTAGGGAGTTACGGTCCCGAGAGCAATCAGCCCCAGCATTTT
TRBV7-6,NA,NA,TRBJ2-1,CASSLEAGMIFNEQFF,TGTGCCAGCAGCTTAGAGGCAGGGATGATTTTCAATGAGCAGTTCTTC
TRBV6-5,NA,NA,TRBJ2-1,CASSRGPLSSEQFF,TGTGCCAGCAGTAGAGGGCCACTCTCCAGTGAGCAGTTCTTC
TRBV19,large,NA,TRBJ1-2,CASSIRFSGDPDGYTF,TGTGCCAGTAGTATAAGGTTTTCGGGGGATCCGGATGGCTACACCTTC
TRBV7-8,NA,TRBD2,TRBJ2-5,CASSLVGTSGSWETQYF,TGTGCCAGCAGCTTAGTTGGCACTAGCGGGTCTTGGGAGACCCAGTACTTC
TRBV19,few,NA,TRBJ1-2,CASTRTEEGYTF,TGTGCCAGTACTCGGACGGAGGAAGGCTACACCTTC
TRBV7-3,once,NA,TRBJ2-1,CASSLNRASEQFF,TGTGCCAGCAGCTTAAACAGGGCAAGTGAGCAGTTCTTC
TRBV7-6,NA,NA,TRBJ2-7,CASSLVLAGDEQYF,TGTGCCAGCAGCTTAGTTTTAGCAGGTGACGAGCAGTACTTC
TRBV11-3,medium-sized,TRBD2,TRBJ2-1,CASSLGGGSGGGYNEQFF,TGTGCCAGCAGCTTAGGAGGTGGGAGCGGGGGGGGTTACAATGAGCAGTTCTTC
TRBV27,NA,NA,TRBJ2-2,CASTVRQDGVGELFF,TGTGCCAGCACCGTAAGACAGGACGGGGTCGGGGAGCTGTTTTTT
TRBV10-1,NA,TRBD2,TRBJ2-2,CASSDSGSGSGELFF,TGCGCCAGCAGTGATAGCGGGAGTGGCTCCGGGGAGCTGTTTTTT
TRBV5-1,NA,NA,TRBJ1-1,CASSLAGGVGGEAFF,TGCGCCAGCAGCTTGGCCGGTGGGGTCGGGGGTGAAGCTTTCTTT
TRBV19,NA,NA,TRBJ2-1,CASSTGLSVLF,TGTGCCAGTAGTACGGGGCTATCTGTCCTCTTC
TRBV11-3,NA,NA,TRBJ1-1,CASSLDGGGNTEAFF,TGTGCCAGCAGCTTAGATGGGGGGGGAAACACTGAAGCTTTCTTT
TRBV9,NA,NA,TRBJ1-2,CASSGDMAAYGYTF,TGTGCCAGCAGCGGGGACATGGCGGCCTATGGCTACACCTTC
TRBV6-5,NA,NA,TRBJ2-7,CASSYNQLLLYEQYF,TGTGCCAGCAGTTACAATCAGTTATTACTCTACGAGCAGTACTTC
TRBV2,NA,NA,TRBJ1-5,CASSIGNQPQHF,TGTGCCAGCTCCATAGGCAATCAGCCCCAGCATTTT
TRBV2,NA,TRBD1,TRBJ1-5,CASRGTGGNQPQHF,TGTGCCAGCAGAGGGACAGGGGGAAATCAGCCCCAGCATTTT
TRBV7-2,NA,NA,TRBJ2-1,CASSLSETGSLYNEQFF,TGTGCCAGCAGCTTAAGTGAAACGGGTAGTCTCTACAATGAGCAGTTCTTC
TRBV2,NA,NA,TRBJ1-2,CASSGRDYGYTF,TGTGCCAGCAGTGGGAGAGACTATGGCTACACCTTC
TRBV23-1,NA,TRBD2,TRBJ2-7,CAPRTRESSYEQYF,TGCGCCCCCCGGACGCGGGAGAGCTCCTACGAGCAGTACTTC